This TCR beta chain was sequenced during a study of siplizumab effects on memory and regulatory T cells. General study findings and limits: A mean of around 69% of mappable alloreactive CD4+ clones were Treg-derived with siplizumab, compared with about 28% in controls. Sequences below about 10^-5 frequency were poorly captured, limiting mapping of alloreactive clones.

V was clipped by 6 bases and J by 6 bases, with 12 bases between them. The CDR3 consists of 12 residues. Germline loops: CDR1 MNHEY, CDR2 SVGAGI. Here immunoSEQ multiplex PCR was the method, and the copy in TCRdb shows in-frame clones only, minus some. The sample has some 99,000 clones; around 92% are singletons. As to this clone: What it binds is not known.

The receptor was isolated from a human donor in good health. The sample taken for sequencing was Tregs sorted from blood. The V and J genes are TRBV6-5 and TRBJ2-7, with unresolved D. CDR3 in amino acids: CASRLRVGEQYF. The CDR3 DNA sequence: TGTGCCAGCAGGCTTAGGGTGGGCGAGCAGTACTTC.